This entry lists 20 T cell receptor beta chains sequenced from one sample in a study of CD8+CD57+ T cells in acquired aplastic anemia. For sequencing, patients were chosen who had shown expansion of CD8+CD57+ cells by flow cytometry. Profiles of TCR beta VDJ and CDR3 were generated from a genomic DNA template. TCRdb re-derived calls from the reads in MiXCR, one entry per CDR3 protein. The sample shows around 250,000 distinct CDR3 sequences, approximately 82% of them seen only once. Sequencing used sorted CD4+, CD8+, or CD8+CD57+ T cells (not recorded which) from PBMCs. These receptors all stem from a human donor with aplastic anemia.

Turning to this clonotype: A read error may produce the germline difference seen at one junction end. CDR3 in amino acids: CASSEGPGAHHPQHF. CDR3 DNA: TGCGCCAGCAGCGAAGGACCGGGAGCGCATCATCCCCAGCATTTT. The J gene is TRBJ1-5, the V gene TRBV9; D uncertain. This CDR3 region has 15 residues. Germline CDR1 and CDR2: SGDLS and YYNGEE.

Points on this clonotype: This CDR3 is missing its conserved last phenylalanine or tryptophan, likely due to a read error. The limits of the CDR3 on the DNA are not certain, so only TCRdb's listed CDR3 is given. This chain links TRBV2 with TRBJ1-6; TRBD1 is the table's D call and was not checked against the DNA. Germline V gives CDR1 SNHLY, CDR2 FYNNEI. The CDR3 is 15 amino acids in total, end residues counted. The CDR3 sequence: CASSEADSNQPQHFG.

The chain uses TRBV18 and TRBJ1-2; D gene uncertain. This CDR3 is built from 11 residues. Germline V gene sequence: CDR1 KGHSH, CDR2 LQKENI. The V end lost 2 bases, the J end lost 7 bases, and 5 bases lay between the germline ends. The CDR3 reads CASSPGLGYTF. The DNA of the CDR3 is TGTGCCAGCTCACCAGGGCTTGGCTACACCTTC.

Notes on this clonotype: A junction boundary mismatches the germline segment, possibly from a read error. CDR3 coding DNA: TGTGCCAGCAGTTTAAGATACGGGGGCGACCCACCCCTCCACTTT. Translation gives CASSLRYGGDPPLHF. The genes are TRBV7-3 and TRBJ1-6; D is possibly TRBD1 (6 bases). Germline lookup yields CDR1 SGHTA and CDR2 FQGTGA. This CDR3 region has 15 residues.

The chain employs TRBV7-2 and TRBJ1-1, with D maybe TRBD1 (6 bases). CDR1 and CDR2 from the germline V gene are SGHTA and FQGNSA. This CDR3 region has 15 residues. Between the trimmed V and J ends, which lost 2 bases and 14 bases, there was a span of 24 bases. In nucleotides, the CDR3 is TGTGCCAGCAGCTTAATACTGTCAGGGGCGAACACAGCGTTCTTT. Amino acid sequence: CASSLILSGANTAFF.

In its sample, this clonotype was seen once. This rearrangement joins TRBV2 to TRBJ1-1; weak D call: TRBD1 (6 bases). Germline V gene lookup returns CDR1 SNHLY and CDR2 FYNNEI. V was clipped by 8 bases and J by 6 bases, with 22 bases between them. The CDR3 has 15 residues. CDR3 in amino acids: CASGDDRTGTPEAFF. The CDR3 DNA is TGTGCCAGCGGGGACGATCGCACAGGGACCCCTGAAGCTTTCTTT.

The CDR3 sequence: CASSHKREFNGAPVLTF. DNA for the CDR3: TGTGCCAGCAGTCACAAAAGGGAGTTCAATGGGGCCCCCGTCCTGACTTTC. The chain joins TRBV7-3 to TRBJ2-6; D is possibly TRBD1 or TRBD2 (5 bases each). Germline lookup yields CDR1 SGHTA and CDR2 FQGTGA. The CDR3 runs to 17 residues. The V gene lost 6 bases and the J gene lost 12 bases, with 27 bases spanning the gap. The full variable domain, completed using reference TRBV7-3 and TRBJ2-6, is GAGVSQTPSNKVTEKGKYVELRCDPISGHTALYWYRQSLGQGPEFLIYFQGTGAADDSGLPNDRFFAVRPEGSVSTLKIQRTERGDSAVYLCASSHKREFNGAPVLTFGAGSRLTVL.

V and J are TRBV7-9 and TRBJ1-1; D unresolved. The CDR3 sequence is 15 residues long. The germline V gene encodes CDR1 SEHNR and CDR2 FQNEAQ (reference sequence). V lost 3 bases to trimming and J lost 14 bases, with 25 bases between them. The CDR3 sequence: CASSFDRSGAYNEFF. The CDR3 bases are TGTGCCAGCAGCTTTGATAGAAGCGGAGCCTACAATGAGTTCTTT.

This clonotype was counted a few times. The conserved phenylalanine or tryptophan normally closing the CDR3 is absent here, so this likely arose from a read error. The DNA is left out, because the CDR3 cannot be placed on it with certainty; the CDR3 is given as TCRdb lists it. The chain has TRBV7-6 and TRBJ1-6; the table's TRBD1 call for D was not verified on the DNA. Termini included, the CDR3 measures 13 amino acids. CDR1 and CDR2 (germline): SGHVS, FNYEAQ. This CDR3 reads CASSLGHGTKETQ.

Only one count was recorded for this clonotype. This chain connects TRBV7-8 to TRBJ2-4, with unresolved D. The V end was cut by 0 bases, the J end by 7 bases, with 22 bases between. The CDR3 sequence is 18 residues long. Germline CDR1 is SGHVS and CDR2 is FQNEAQ. CDR3 amino acids: CASSLAGSPDTENNIQYF. CDR3 in DNA: TGTGCCAGCAGCTTAGCGGGCAGTCCCGATACGGAGAATAACATTCAGTACTTC.

The V gene is TRBV9, the J gene TRBJ1-2, with D possibly TRBD1 on 5 matching bases. The CDR3 contains 16 residues. Trimming took 3 bases from V and 9 from J, leaving 24 bases between them. Germline V gene lookup returns CDR1 SGDLS and CDR2 YYNGEE. The CDR3 DNA is TGTGCCAGCAGCGCACAGACCACGGGGGTGCAGTACTGCTACACCTTC. This sequence encodes CASSAQTTGVQYCYTF.

This clonotype was picked up a small number of times. This chain joins TRBV19 and TRBJ1-1; the D is unclear. Germline V gene data show CDR1 as LNHDA and CDR2 as SQIVND (reference sequence). Trimming left V 3 bases short and J 1 base short, with 9 bases between. The CDR3 runs 14 residues. CDR3 coding DNA: TGTGCCAGTAGTATTGGAACGAGGAACACTGAAGCTTTCTTT. It encodes CASSIGTRNTEAFF.

The chain joins TRBV5-6 to TRBJ2-6; no clear D. Per germline, CDR1 SGHDT and CDR2 YYEEEE. This CDR3 is built from 16 residues. The V and J ends lost 2 bases and 4 bases respectively, with 13 bases between them. The DNA of the CDR3 is TGTGCCAGCAGCTTAATGGTTAGCTACGGGGCCAACGTCCTGACTTTC. As protein: CASSLMVSYGANVLTF.

Notes on this clonotype: One end of the junction does not line up with germline, which may come from a read error. J is TRBJ2-3 and V is TRBV10-2; D tentatively reads TRBD1 or TRBD2 (6 bases each). The CDR3 runs to 14 residues. Germline CDR1 reads WSHSY; CDR2 reads SAAADI. CDR3 residues: CASSLAGHPDTQYF. The CDR3 DNA reads as TGTGCCAGCAGTTTGGCGGGACATCCAGATACGCAGTATTTT.

In this sample, this clonotype turned up once. The chain is built from TRBV29-1 and TRBJ2-7; D gene unclear. The V gene's germline CDR1 is SQVTM and CDR2 ANQGSEA. The CDR3 spans 11 residues. The CDR3 DNA follows: TGCAGCGTTGTAAGTGTAACTGAAGCGTACGTT. This codes for CSVVSVTEAYV.

This clonotype has more than one count but fewer than ten. The rearrangement links TRBV7-9 to TRBJ2-3; tentatively, D is TRBD1 or TRBD2 (6 bases each). Per germline, CDR1 SEHNR and CDR2 FQNEAQ (reference sequence). The CDR3 spans 15 residues. The germline V and J ends were trimmed by 2 bases and 3 bases, with 12 bases remaining between them. The CDR3 DNA reads as TGTGCCAGCAGCTTAACCGGAGGGGGTACAGATACGCAGTATTTT. Its translation: CASSLTGGGTDTQYF. The full variable domain, completed using reference TRBV7-9 and TRBJ2-3, is DTGVSQNPRHKITKRGQNVTFRCDPISEHNRLYWYRQTLGQGPEFLTYFQNEAQLEKSRLLSDRFSAERPKGSFSTLEIQRTEQGDSAMYLCASSLTGGGTDTQYFGPGTRLTVL.

This chain connects TRBV5-4 to TRBJ2-3; unclear D gene. Deletions cut 0 bases from V and 1 base from J, with 6 bases between. This CDR3 is built from 14 residues. The germline V gene encodes CDR1 SGHNT and CDR2 YYREEE (reference sequence). CDR3 DNA sequence: TGTGCCAGCAGCTTGGCGACGGGCACAGATACGCAGTATTTT. This translates into CASSLATGTDTQYF. Variable domain in full (rest from reference TRBV5-4 and TRBJ2-3): ETGVTQSPTHLIKTRGQQVTLRCSSQSGHNTVSWYQQALGQGPQFIFQYYREEENGRGNFPPRFSGLQFPNYSSELNVNALELDDSALYLCASSLATGTDTQYFGPGTRLTVL.

V is TRBV7-8 and J is TRBJ1-1; D gene uncertain. Germline CDR1 and CDR2: SGHVS and FQNEAQ. The CDR3 is made up of 15 amino acids. V lost 1 base and J lost 13, with 22 bases in between. CDR3 amino acids: CASSLEGSPDTQDFF. CDR3 nucleotides: TGTGCCAGCAGCTTAGAGGGAAGTCCGGATACGCAGGATTTCTTT.

The J gene is TRBJ2-1, the V gene TRBV25-1; D possibly corresponds to TRBD1 (6 bases). Germline values: CDR1 MGHDK, CDR2 SYGVNS. This CDR3 comprises 15 residues. V was cut by 5 bases and J by 5 bases, with 16 bases left in between. DNA of the CDR3: TGTGCCAGCAGTCCCCCGGCAGGGGAGAACAATGAGCAGTTCTTC. Encoded protein: CASSPPAGENNEQFF. Full variable domain (missing parts from reference TRBV25-1 and TRBJ2-1): EADIYQTPRYLVIGTGKKITLECSQTMGHDKMYWYQQDPGMELHLIHYSYGVNSTEKGDLSSESTVSRIRTEHFPLTLESARPSHTSQYLCASSPPAGENNEQFFGPGTRLTVL.

This chain connects TRBV7-2 to TRBJ2-5; perhaps TRBD1 as D (6 bases). The CDR3 consists of 12 residues. Trimming stripped 11 bases from V and 11 bases from J, with 21 bases between. Germline CDR1 SGHTA, CDR2 FQGNSA. The CDR3: CAGSCAGAPQYF. The CDR3 coding sequence is TGTGCCGGAAGCTGCGCAGGGGCGCCGCAGTACTTC.